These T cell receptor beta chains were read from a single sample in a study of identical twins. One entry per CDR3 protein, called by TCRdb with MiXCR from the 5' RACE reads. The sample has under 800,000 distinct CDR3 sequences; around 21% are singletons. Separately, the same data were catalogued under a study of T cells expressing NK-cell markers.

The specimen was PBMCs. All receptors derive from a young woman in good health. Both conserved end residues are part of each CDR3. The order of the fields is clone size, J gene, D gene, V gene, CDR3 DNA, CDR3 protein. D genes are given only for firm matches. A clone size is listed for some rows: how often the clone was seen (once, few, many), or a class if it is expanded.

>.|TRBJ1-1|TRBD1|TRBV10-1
TGCGCCAGCAAAGCCGGGACAGGGGACACTGAAGCTTTCTTT
CASKAGTGDTEAFF
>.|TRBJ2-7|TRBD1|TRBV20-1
TGCAGTGCTGACCGGGACAGGGGTCGGGAGCAGTACTTC
CSADRDRGREQYF
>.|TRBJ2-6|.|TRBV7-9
TGTGCCAGCACCCGAGGCAGGGGGGTATCTGGGGCCAACGTCCTGACTTTC
CASTRGRGVSGANVLTF
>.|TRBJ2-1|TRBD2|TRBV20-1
TGCAGTGTGGTTGCTAGCGGGGGATACAGCTCCTACAATGAGCAGTTCTTC
CSVVASGGYSSYNEQFF
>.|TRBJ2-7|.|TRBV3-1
TGTGCCAGCAGCCAAGAGGGGACAGGCGGGAGGCAGTACTTC
CASSQEGTGGRQYF
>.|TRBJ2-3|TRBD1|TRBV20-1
TGCAGTGGGTTAAAAGGACAGGGAAACACAGATACGCAGTATTTT
CSGLKGQGNTDTQYF
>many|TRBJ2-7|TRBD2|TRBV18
TGTGCCAGCTCGGCGGGGGGGAATCCTACCTACGAGCAGTACTTC
CASSAGGNPTYEQYF
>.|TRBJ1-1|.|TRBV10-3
TGTGCCATCAGGTCCGAGGGCTTAGGGACTGAAGCTTTCTTT
CAIRSEGLGTEAFF
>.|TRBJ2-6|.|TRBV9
TGTGCCAGCAGCCCTCAACCTGGGGCCAACGTCCTGACTTTC
CASSPQPGANVLTF
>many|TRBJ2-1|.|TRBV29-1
TGCACCCAGGTCAGCGGGTCAACTAATGAGCAGTTCTTC
CTQVSGSTNEQFF
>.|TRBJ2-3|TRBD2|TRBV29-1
TGCAGCGTTGCTCGTGCGGGAGCGGGGGATACGCAGTATTTT
CSVARAGAGDTQYF
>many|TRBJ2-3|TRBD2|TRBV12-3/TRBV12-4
TGTGCCAGCAGTTTGAGGACTAGCGGGGGGGATACGCAGTATTTT
CASSLRTSGGDTQYF
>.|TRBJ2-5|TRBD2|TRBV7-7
TGTGCTAGCAGCTTAGCCCTAGCGGGGGGCCGAATTCAAGAGACCCAGAACTTC
CASSLALAGGRIQETQNF
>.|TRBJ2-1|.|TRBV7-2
TGTGCCAGCAGCTTAGCAGGCGCCTTCTCCTACAATGAGCAGTTCTTC
CASSLAGAFSYNEQFF
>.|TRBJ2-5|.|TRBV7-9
TGTGCCAGCAGCTTATCCCGAGACAGCCAAGAGACCCAGTACTTC
CASSLSRDSQETQYF
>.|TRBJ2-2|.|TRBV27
TGTGCCAGCAGGGGGACGTTGACCGGGGAGCTGTTTTTT
CASRGTLTGELFF
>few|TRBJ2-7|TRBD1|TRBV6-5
TGTGCCAGCAGTTCCGGGACAGGGGGCCACGAGCAGTACTTC
CASSSGTGGHEQYF
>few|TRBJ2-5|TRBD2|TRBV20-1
TGCAGTGCCCAGACACTAGCGGGAGTCTTTGAGACCCAGTACTTC
CSAQTLAGVFETQYF
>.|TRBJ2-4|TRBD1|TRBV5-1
TGCGCCAGCAGGAGACTGGGACAGGACAAGAACATTCAGTACTTC
CASRRLGQDKNIQYF
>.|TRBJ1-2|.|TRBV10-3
TGTGCCATCAGTGAAATGTCAGGGAATGGCTACACCTTC
CAISEMSGNGYTF